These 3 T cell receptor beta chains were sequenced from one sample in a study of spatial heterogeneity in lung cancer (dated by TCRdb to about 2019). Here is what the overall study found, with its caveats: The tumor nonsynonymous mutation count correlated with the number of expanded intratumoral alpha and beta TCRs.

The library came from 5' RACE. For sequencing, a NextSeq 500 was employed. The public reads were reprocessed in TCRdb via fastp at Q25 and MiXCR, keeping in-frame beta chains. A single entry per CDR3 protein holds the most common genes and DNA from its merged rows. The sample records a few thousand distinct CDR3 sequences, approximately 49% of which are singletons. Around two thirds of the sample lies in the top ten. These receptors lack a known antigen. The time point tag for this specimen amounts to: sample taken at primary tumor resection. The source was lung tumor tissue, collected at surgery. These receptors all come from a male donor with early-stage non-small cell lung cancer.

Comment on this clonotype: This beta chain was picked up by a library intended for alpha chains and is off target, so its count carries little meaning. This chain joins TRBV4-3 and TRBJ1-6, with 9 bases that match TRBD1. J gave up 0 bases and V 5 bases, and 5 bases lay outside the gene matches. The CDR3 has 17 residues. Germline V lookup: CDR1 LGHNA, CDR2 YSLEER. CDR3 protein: CASSEWGQGSYNSPLHF. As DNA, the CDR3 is TGCGCCAGCAGCGAATGGGGACAGGGCTCCTATAATTCACCCCTCCACTTT.

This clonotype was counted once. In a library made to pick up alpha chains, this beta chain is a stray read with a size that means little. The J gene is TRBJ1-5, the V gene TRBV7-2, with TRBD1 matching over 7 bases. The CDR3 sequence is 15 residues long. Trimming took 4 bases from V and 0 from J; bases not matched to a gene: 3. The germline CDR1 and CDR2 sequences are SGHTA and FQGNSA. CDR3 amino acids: CASSSQGVSNQPQHF. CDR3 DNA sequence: TGTGCCAGCAGCTCCCAGGGGGTTAGCAATCAGCCCCAGCATTTT.

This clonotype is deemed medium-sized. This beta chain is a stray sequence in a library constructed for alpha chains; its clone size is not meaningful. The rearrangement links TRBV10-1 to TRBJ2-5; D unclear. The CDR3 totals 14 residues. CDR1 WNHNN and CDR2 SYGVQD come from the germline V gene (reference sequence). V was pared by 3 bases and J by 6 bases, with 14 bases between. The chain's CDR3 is CASSDGQTLKTQYF. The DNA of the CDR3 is TGCGCCAGCAGTGACGGGCAGACACTGAAGACCCAGTACTTC.